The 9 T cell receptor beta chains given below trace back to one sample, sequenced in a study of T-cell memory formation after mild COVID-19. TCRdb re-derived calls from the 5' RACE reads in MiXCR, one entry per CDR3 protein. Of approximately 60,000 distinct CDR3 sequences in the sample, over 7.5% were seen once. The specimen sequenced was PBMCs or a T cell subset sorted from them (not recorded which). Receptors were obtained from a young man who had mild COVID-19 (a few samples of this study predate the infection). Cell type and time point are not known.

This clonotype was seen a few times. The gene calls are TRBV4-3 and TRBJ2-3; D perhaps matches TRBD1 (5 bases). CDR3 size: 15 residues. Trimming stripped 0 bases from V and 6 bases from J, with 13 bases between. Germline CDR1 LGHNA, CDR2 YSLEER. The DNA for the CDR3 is TGCGCCAGCAGCCAAGAAAGCAGGCAGGGCGATACGCAGTATTTT. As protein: CASSQESRQGDTQYF.

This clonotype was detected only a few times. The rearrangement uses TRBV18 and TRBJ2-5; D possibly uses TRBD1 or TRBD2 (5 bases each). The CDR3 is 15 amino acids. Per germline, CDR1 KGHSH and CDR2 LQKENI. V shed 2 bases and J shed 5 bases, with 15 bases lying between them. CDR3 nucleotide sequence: TGTGCCAGCTCACCAAGTTCAGGGACCACGGAGACCCAGTACTTC. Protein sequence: CASSPSSGTTETQYF.

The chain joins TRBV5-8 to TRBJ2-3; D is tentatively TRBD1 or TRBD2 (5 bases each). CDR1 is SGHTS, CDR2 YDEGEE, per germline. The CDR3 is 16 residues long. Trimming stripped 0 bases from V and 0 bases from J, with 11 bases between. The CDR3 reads CASSLEGRPSTDTQYF. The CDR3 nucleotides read TGTGCCAGCAGCTTGGAGGGACGTCCTAGCACAGATACGCAGTATTTT.

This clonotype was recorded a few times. The CDR3 DNA sequence: TGTGCCAGCAGCTTCAATCGGAGGCAGTTCTTC. Amino acids: CASSFNRRQFF. This chain joins TRBV7-9 and TRBJ2-1; D is ambiguous. Germline loops: CDR1 SEHNR, CDR2 FQNEAQ (reference sequence). The length of the CDR3 is 11 residues. Trimming removed 3 bases from V and 12 bases from J, with 9 bases in between.

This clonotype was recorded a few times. In nucleotides, the CDR3 is TGCAGCGTTGATTCGGGACGGAACTATGGCTACACCTTC. Protein: CSVDSGRNYGYTF. This rearrangement joins TRBV29-1 to TRBJ1-2; D is perhaps TRBD1 (5 bases). The germline V gene encodes CDR1 SQVTM and CDR2 ANQGSEA. This CDR3 contains 13 residues. V dropped 3 bases and J dropped 2 bases, with 10 bases sitting between them.

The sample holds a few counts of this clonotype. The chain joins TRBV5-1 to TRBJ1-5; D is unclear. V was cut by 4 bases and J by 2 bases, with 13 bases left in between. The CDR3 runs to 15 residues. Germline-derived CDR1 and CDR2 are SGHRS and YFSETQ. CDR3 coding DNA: TGCGCCAGCAGCCTAACGGACGCGCGCAATCAGCCCCAGCATTTT. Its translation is CASSLTDARNQPQHF.

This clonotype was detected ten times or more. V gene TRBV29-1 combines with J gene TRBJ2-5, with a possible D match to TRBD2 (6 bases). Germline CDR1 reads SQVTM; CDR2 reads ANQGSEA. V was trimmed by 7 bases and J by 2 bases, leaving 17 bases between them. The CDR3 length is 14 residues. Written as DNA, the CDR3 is TGCAGCGCCCAGGCAGGAGGGAGACAAGAGACCCAGTACTTC. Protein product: CSAQAGGRQETQYF. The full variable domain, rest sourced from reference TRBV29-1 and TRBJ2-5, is SAVISQKPSRDICQRGTSLTIQCQVDSQVTMMFWYRQQPGQSLTLIATANQGSEATYESGFVIDKFPISRPNLTFSTLTVSNMSPEDSSIYLCSAQAGGRQETQYFGPGTRLLVL.

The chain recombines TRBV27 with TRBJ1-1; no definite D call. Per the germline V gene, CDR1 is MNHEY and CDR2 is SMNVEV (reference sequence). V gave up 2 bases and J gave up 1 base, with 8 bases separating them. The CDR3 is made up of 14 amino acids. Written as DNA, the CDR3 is TGTGCCAGCAGTTTACGGTTTGCGAACACTGAAGCTTTCTTT. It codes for CASSLRFANTEAFF.

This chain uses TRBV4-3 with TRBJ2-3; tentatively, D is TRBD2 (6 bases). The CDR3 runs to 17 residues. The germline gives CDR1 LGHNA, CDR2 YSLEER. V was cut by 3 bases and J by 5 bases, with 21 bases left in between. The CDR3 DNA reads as TGCGCCAGCAGCCAGGGTAGGGACCGTCGGAGGGGAGATACGCAGTATTTT. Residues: CASSQGRDRRRGDTQYF.